This T cell receptor beta chain was found in a study of shared T cell receptors in the human thymus. Some clones are missing from TCRdb's copy, which holds only in-frame ones; the method was immunoSEQ multiplex PCR. The sample has about 610,000 clones, 88% seen once. The same data also contributed to another study, on human thymus T cells.

The receptor was isolated from a boy younger than two with a congenital heart defect. Sequencing was carried out using thymocytes.

The CDR3 loop is CASRDSSYEQYF. CDR3 DNA: TGCGCCAGCAGGGACTCCTCCTACGAGCAGTACTTC. The rearrangement links TRBV10-2 to TRBJ2-7; perhaps TRBD2 as D (5 bases). Trimming removed 6 bases from V and 0 bases from J, with 6 bases in between. CDR3 length equals 12 residues. Germline values: CDR1 WSHSY, CDR2 SAAADI.